The rows below give T cell receptor beta chains drawn from one sample of a study of blood T cell repertoires in COVID-19. The protocol was immunoSEQ multiplex PCR, while the TCRdb copy is restricted to in-frame clones and leaves out a portion. This table holds about 220,000 clones, 65% to 85% found once. Material: PBMCs or T cells enriched from blood (not recorded which). These receptors originate from a woman aged 35 to 49 who had recovered from COVID-19. Each CDR3 is given with its conserved first and last residue. Fields, in order: V gene, clone size, D gene, J gene, CDR3 DNA, CDR3 protein. D genes are given only for firm matches. Size is stated for part of the rows, as once, few or many counts, or as a class when the clone is expanded.

TRBV6-5,once,TRBD1,TRBJ1-1,TGTGCCAGCAGTCGACAGGGGAGGGTTACAGGTGAAGCTTTCTTT,CASSRQGRVTGEAFF
TRBV18,NA,NA,TRBJ2-7,TGTGCCAGCTCACTCCGTGGAGGGGACTACGAGCAGTACTTC,CASSLRGGDYEQYF
TRBV5-1,NA,TRBD2,TRBJ2-1,TGCGCCAGCAAACCGGGACTAGCGGGAGTGGGCATCTACAATGAGCAGTTCTTC,CASKPGLAGVGIYNEQFF
TRBV7-8,NA,NA,TRBJ2-3,TGTGCCAGCAGCTTAGGGGCACAAGCCCCGACAGATACGCAGTATTTT,CASSLGAQAPTDTQYF
TRBV14,NA,NA,TRBJ2-1,TGTGCCAGCAGCCCCTGGGACTCTTGGAATGAGCAGTTCTTC,CASSPWDSWNEQFF
TRBV6-5,NA,NA,TRBJ1-2,TGTGCGAACAGAGGGCCTAATAACTATGGCTACACCTTC,CANRGPNNYGYTF
TRBV5-1,large,NA,TRBJ1-4,TGCGCCAGCAGCTTGGGGTACGGAGGGGAGGAAAAACTGTTTTTT,CASSLGYGGEEKLFF
TRBV6-5,NA,TRBD1,TRBJ1-2,TGTGCCAGCAGTTACGGGACAGGGGGCGTTAGTGGCTACACCTTC,CASSYGTGGVSGYTF
TRBV5-1,NA,NA,TRBJ2-1,TGCGCCAGCAGCCGGCTTGGGACTCTCTACCGCGCTGAGCAGTTCTTC,CASSRLGTLYRAEQFF
TRBV30,NA,NA,TRBJ1-1,TGTGCCTGGAGTGTATTCAGGCACACTGAAGCTTTCTTT,CAWSVFRHTEAFF
TRBV6-5,NA,NA,TRBJ1-3,TGTGCCAGCAGTTACTCGACAGCTAACTCTGGAAACACCATATATTTT,CASSYSTANSGNTIYF
TRBV5-1,NA,TRBD2,TRBJ2-2,TGCGCCAGCAGCCTAACTAGCGCTGACACCGGGGAGCTGTTTTTT,CASSLTSADTGELFF
TRBV18,NA,TRBD1,TRBJ1-2,TGTGCCAGCTCGCCTCAGGGGGCGGTTGGCGGCTACACCTTC,CASSPQGAVGGYTF
TRBV7-8,NA,TRBD1,TRBJ2-2,TGTGCCAGCAGCCCCACTCGGACAGGGGTCGGGGAGCTGTTTTTT,CASSPTRTGVGELFF
TRBV11-2,few,NA,TRBJ2-5,TGTGCCAGCAGCTTAGAAGGCGGACTATTCAAAGAGACCCAGTACTTC,CASSLEGGLFKETQYF
TRBV10-1,NA,TRBD2,TRBJ2-3,TGCGCCAGCAGTCAAGGGACTAGCGGGAGGAATAATACGCAGTATTTT,CASSQGTSGRNNTQYF
TRBV5-5,NA,TRBD1,TRBJ2-1,TGTGCCAGCAGCTTGATCCCAGGGGGCACAAGTGAGCAGTTCTTC,CASSLIPGGTSEQFF
TRBV7-8,NA,TRBD1,TRBJ2-1,TGTGCCAGCAGCTTAGACGCCCAGGGGGCCCACGAGCAGTTCTTC,CASSLDAQGAHEQFF
TRBV10-1,NA,NA,TRBJ2-1,TGCGCCAGCAGTGATAGGAGAGCCCCACACAATGAGCAGTTCTTC,CASSDRRAPHNEQFF
TRBV30,few,TRBD1,TRBJ1-5,TGTGCCTGGAGGGCCGGGCAGGGGGCAGGGCAGCCCCAGCATTTT,CAWRAGQGAGQPQHF
TRBV6-2/TRBV6-3,NA,NA,TRBJ1-1,TGTGCCAGCAGTCCACAGAGGAACACTGAAGCTTTCTTT,CASSPQRNTEAFF
TRBV11-3,NA,TRBD2,TRBJ2-5,TGTGCCAGCAGCCCGGGACTAGCGGGGGAAGAGACCCAGTACTTC,CASSPGLAGEETQYF
TRBV7-2,once,TRBD1,TRBJ1-5,TGTGCCAGCAGCTTAACAGGGGGCGGTCAGCCCCAGCATTTT,CASSLTGGGQPQHF
TRBV4-3,NA,NA,TRBJ2-1,TGCGCCAGCAGCCAAGAACTATTAAGCAATGAGCAGTTCTTC,CASSQELLSNEQFF